This T cell receptor beta chain emerged from a study of glioma-infiltrating T cells. Using RNA template, CDR3s of TCR alpha and beta were amplified with iRepertoire arm-PCR. A single record per CDR3 protein comes from TCRdb applying MiXCR to the multiplex PCR reads. The sample contains fewer than 200,000 distinct CDR3 sequences, around 32% of which appear only once. Germline V gene sequence: CDR1 LGHNA, CDR2 YSLEER. Trimming pared 0 bases from V and 9 bases from J, leaving 6 bases between. CDR3 length equals 13 residues. The table lists this clonotype with many counts. The antigen is undetermined. Study observations and caveats: CDR3 overlap between tissue and blood was very small. Gliomas, especially low-grade, showed above-expected tissue-blood divergence; non-neoplastic patients showed below.

The receptor's source is a human donor with low-grade glioma or glioblastoma, undergoing nonglioma brain surgery, or in good health (not recorded which). The sample consisted of glioma tissue, nonneoplastic brain tissue, or PBMCs (not recorded which). The J gene is TRBJ1-6, the V gene TRBV4-3, with D hard to call. The CDR3 nucleotides are TGCGCCAGCAGCCAAGATTCCGGTTCACCCCTCCACTTT. Translation: CASSQDSGSPLHF.